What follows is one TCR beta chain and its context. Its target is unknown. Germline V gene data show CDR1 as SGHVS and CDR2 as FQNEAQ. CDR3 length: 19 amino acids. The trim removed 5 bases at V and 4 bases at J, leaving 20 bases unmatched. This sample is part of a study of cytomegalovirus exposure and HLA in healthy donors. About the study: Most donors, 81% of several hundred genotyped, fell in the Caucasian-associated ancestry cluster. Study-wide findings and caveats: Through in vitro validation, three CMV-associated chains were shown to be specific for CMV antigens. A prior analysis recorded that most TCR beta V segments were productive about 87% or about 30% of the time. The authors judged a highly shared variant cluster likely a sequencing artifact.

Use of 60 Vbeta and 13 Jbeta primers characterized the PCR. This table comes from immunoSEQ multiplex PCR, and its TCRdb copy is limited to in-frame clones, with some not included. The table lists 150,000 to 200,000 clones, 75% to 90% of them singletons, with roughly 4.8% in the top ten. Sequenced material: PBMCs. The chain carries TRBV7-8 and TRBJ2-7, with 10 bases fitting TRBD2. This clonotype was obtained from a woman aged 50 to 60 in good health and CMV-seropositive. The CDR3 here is CASSPRKFSGRSGFYEQYF. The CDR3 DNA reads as TGTGCCAGCAGCCCCCGAAAGTTTAGCGGGAGGTCTGGATTTTACGAGCAGTACTTC.